These 19 T cell receptor beta chains were sequenced from one sample in a study of beta chain features in type 1 diabetes. The whole isolated RNA underwent reverse transcription, so sequencing captured expressed TCRB transcripts. Assay: immunoSEQ multiplex PCR; the TCRdb copy retains only in-frame clones and omits some. The sample gives under 900,000 clones, roughly 15% of which show up once; around 0.02% is in the top ten. Sequenced: naive CD4+ T cells from blood. Receptor source: a woman younger than 35 in good health.

This clone was detected a few times. V gene TRBV28 combines with J gene TRBJ2-2; 12 bases match TRBD1. The germline CDR1 and CDR2 sequences are MDHEN and SYDVKM. This CDR3 contains 18 residues. Trimming cost V 6 bases and J 7 bases; bases outside gene matches: 15. This chain's CDR3 is CASRVVQWDRGRNGELFF. CDR3 DNA: TGTGCCAGCAGAGTCGTTCAATGGGACAGGGGGCGTAACGGGGAGCTGTTTTTT.

J is TRBJ2-3 and V is TRBV19; no definite D call. V was pared by 5 bases and J by 4 bases, with 13 bases between. CDR3 length equals 14 residues. Germline V gene lookup returns CDR1 LNHDA and CDR2 SQIVND (reference sequence). CDR3 region: CASSLARWADTQYF. The CDR3 coding sequence is TGTGCCAGTAGTCTGGCGCGATGGGCAGATACGCAGTATTTT.

The chain has TRBV6-5 and TRBJ2-5; D uncertain. The CDR3 totals 13 residues. CDR1 is MNHEY and CDR2 is SVGAGI in the germline V gene. The germline V and J ends were trimmed by 4 bases and 5 bases, with 11 bases remaining between them. The CDR3 is CASSSEDRETQYF. CDR3 sequence (DNA): TGTGCCAGCAGTTCTGAGGATAGGGAGACCCAGTACTTC.

This clone appeared a few times. V usage is TRBV4-2 and J usage is TRBJ1-2, with 7 bases lining up with TRBD1. The CDR3 is made up of 14 amino acids. Germline V gene lookup returns CDR1 LGHNA and CDR2 YNFKEQ. Trimming removed 4 bases from V and 4 bases from J; junction bases left unmatched: 6. This chain's CDR3 is CASSPRDSVYGYTF. In DNA, the CDR3 is TGTGCCAGCAGCCCCCGGGACAGTGTCTATGGCTACACCTTC.

This clone was seen only a few times. This sequence joins TRBV6-5 and TRBJ2-7; D not resolved. Germline values: CDR1 MNHEY, CDR2 SVGAGI. The CDR3 runs 13 residues. V lost 6 bases and J 2 bases, leaving 11 bases between the germline ends. DNA for the CDR3: TGTGCCAGCAGACCCGGGCCCGCCTACGAGCAGTACTTC. It codes for CASRPGPAYEQYF.

CDR3 nucleotides: TGTGCCACCAGCAGAGACCAGGGGGAGCGTGGCTACACCTTC. Translation: CATSRDQGERGYTF. The rearrangement joins TRBV15 to TRBJ1-2; 7 bases align to TRBD1. CDR3 length: 14 residues. The J segment lost 7 bases and the V segment lost 0 bases, leaving 5 bases of the junction unmatched. The germline V gene encodes CDR1 LNHNV and CDR2 YYDKDF (reference sequence).

This chain links TRBV28 with TRBJ2-1; 9 bases are a match to TRBD2. The germline CDR1 and CDR2 sequences are MDHEN and SYDVKM. The V gene end was trimmed by 7 bases and the J gene end by 4 bases; junction bases not matched to a gene: 5. The CDR3 has 14 amino acids. The CDR3 loop is CASNGLAIYNEQFF. In DNA form, the CDR3 reads TGTGCCAGCAACGGACTAGCGATATACAATGAGCAGTTCTTC.

This chain joins TRBV18 and TRBJ2-1; weak D call: TRBD2 (6 bases). V lost 2 bases and J 7 bases, leaving 18 bases between the germline ends. This CDR3 is 16 amino acids long. Germline V gene sequence: CDR1 KGHSH, CDR2 LQKENI. This CDR3 is CASSPTSLAGWNEQFF. CDR3 bases: TGTGCCAGCTCACCAACGTCACTAGCCGGGTGGAATGAGCAGTTCTTC.

This clone was seen a few times. This chain connects TRBV28 to TRBJ2-3; D is undetermined. Germline-derived CDR1 and CDR2 are MDHEN and SYDVKM. Trimming left V 4 bases short and J 8 bases short, with 10 bases between. This CDR3 comprises 12 residues. This CDR3 is CASSSSPATQYF. The CDR3 DNA follows: TGTGCCAGCAGTTCGTCACCAGCTACGCAGTATTTT.

This chain uses TRBV7-3 with TRBJ2-1; D possibly corresponds to TRBD1 (6 bases). V shed 8 bases and J shed 9 bases, with 17 bases lying between them. CDR3 length equals 13 residues. The germline V gene encodes CDR1 SGHTA and CDR2 FQGTGA. The CDR3, as DNA: TGTGCCAGCGGCATCCAGGGGAACGGTGAGCAGTTCTTC. Translation: CASGIQGNGEQFF.

This clone was detected only a few times. The V and J genes are TRBV9 and TRBJ2-2; 7 bases agree with TRBD2. The CDR3 is 18 amino acids. The ends lost 4 bases at V and 6 bases at J; junction bases unmatched: 18. Germline V gene sequence: CDR1 SGDLS, CDR2 YYNGEE. The CDR3 sequence is CASSPRMGGRSLAGELFF. The CDR3 DNA reads TGTGCCAGCAGCCCCCGGATGGGCGGGAGATCCCTCGCCGGGGAGCTGTTTTTT.

This clone was counted only a few times. The DNA of the CDR3 is TGTGCCAGCAGTTACTCGCAGGCTCAGCCCCAGCATTTT. Amino acid sequence: CASSYSQAQPQHF. The rearrangement links TRBV6-6 to TRBJ1-5; D gene uncertain. CDR3 size: 13 residues. V lost 0 bases, J lost 6 bases, and 6 bases lay in between. Germline V gene data show CDR1 as MNHNY and CDR2 as SVGAGI (reference sequence).

The chain uses TRBV28 and TRBJ1-2; TRBD1 is a possible D gene (6 bases). The CDR3 runs 15 residues. Germline CDR1 MDHEN, CDR2 SYDVKM. Trimming took off 1 base at V and 6 bases at J, with 15 bases between the two ends. The CDR3 loop reads CASSLSRAGGDGYTF. The CDR3 nucleotides are TGTGCCAGCAGTTTATCCCGGGCGGGGGGCGATGGCTACACCTTC.

This chain's CDR3 is CASSPDRDYEQFF. The CDR3 DNA reads TGTGCCAGCTCACCTGACAGGGATTATGAGCAGTTCTTC. The chain uses TRBV18 and TRBJ2-1; TRBD1 matches 7 bases. V shed 3 bases and J 8 bases; nucleotides not matched to a gene: 4. The CDR3 loop spans 13 amino acids. The germline V gene has CDR1 KGHSH and CDR2 LQKENI.

The CDR3 here is CASSRTPSTDTQYF. CDR3 nucleotides: TGTGCCAGCAGCAGGACTCCTAGCACAGATACGCAGTATTTT. This chain joins TRBV7-2 and TRBJ2-3; TRBD2 might be the D (5 bases). Germline V gives CDR1 SGHTA, CDR2 FQGNSA. The germline V and J ends were trimmed by 5 bases and 0 bases, with 9 bases remaining between them. This CDR3 contains 14 residues.

Concerning this clone: The junction departs from the called germline gene at one end, perhaps through a read error. This chain links TRBV10-3 with TRBJ1-5; no clear D gene. The V gene's germline CDR1 is ENHRY and CDR2 SYGVKD. The CDR3 totals 16 residues. CDR3 in amino acids: CSISEQGPNSNQPQHF. The CDR3 DNA reads as TGTTCCATCAGCGAACAAGGTCCAAATAGCAATCAGCCCCAGCATTTT.

This clone came up a few times. The chain combines TRBV2 with TRBJ2-1; D might be TRBD2 (5 bases). The germline V gene encodes CDR1 SNHLY and CDR2 FYNNEI. This CDR3 spans 13 amino acids. V lost 8 bases to trimming and J lost 0 bases, with 8 bases between them. Here the CDR3 reads CASSAVSYNEQFF. The CDR3 bases are TGTGCCAGCTCAGCGGTCTCCTACAATGAGCAGTTCTTC.

This sequence joins TRBV9 and TRBJ1-3; the D is unclear. Trimming shortened V by 1 base and J by 3 bases, and 20 bases separated the two germline ends. The CDR3 sequence is 18 residues long. Germline assignment: CDR1 SGDLS and CDR2 YYNGEE. The CDR3 coding sequence is TGTGCCAGCAGCGTAAGCCCCCAGCCATACCTCATTGGAAACACCATATATTTT. As protein: CASSVSPQPYLIGNTIYF.

The chain carries TRBV6-1 and TRBJ2-5; maybe TRBD1 (6 bases). CDR1 is MNHNS, CDR2 SASEGT, per germline. The CDR3 spans 13 residues. Trimming pared 7 bases from V and 2 bases from J, leaving 11 bases between. The CDR3 DNA reads as TGTGCCAGCATTACAGGGTCGCAAGAGACCCAGTACTTC. Residues: CASITGSQETQYF.